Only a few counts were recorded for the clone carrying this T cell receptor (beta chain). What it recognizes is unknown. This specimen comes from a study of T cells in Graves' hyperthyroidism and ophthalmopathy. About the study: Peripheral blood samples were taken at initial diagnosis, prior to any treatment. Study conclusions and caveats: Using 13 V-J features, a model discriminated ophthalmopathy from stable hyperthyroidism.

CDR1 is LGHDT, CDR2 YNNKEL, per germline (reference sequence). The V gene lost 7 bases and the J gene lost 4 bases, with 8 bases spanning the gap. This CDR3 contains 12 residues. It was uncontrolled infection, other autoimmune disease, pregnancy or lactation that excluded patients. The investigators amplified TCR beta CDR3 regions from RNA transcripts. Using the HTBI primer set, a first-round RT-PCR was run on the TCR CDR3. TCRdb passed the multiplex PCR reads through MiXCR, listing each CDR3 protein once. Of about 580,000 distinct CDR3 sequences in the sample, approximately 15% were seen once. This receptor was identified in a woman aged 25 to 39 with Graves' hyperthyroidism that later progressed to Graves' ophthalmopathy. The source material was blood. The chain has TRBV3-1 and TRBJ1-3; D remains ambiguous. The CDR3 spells CASNLQGNTIYF. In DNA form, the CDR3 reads TGTGCCAGCAATTTACAGGGAAACACCATATATTTT.